The clone carrying this T cell receptor (beta chain) was seen only a few times. The ends were cut back, 10 bases at V and 7 bases at J, with 14 bases in the middle. The CDR3 is 13 residues long. The germline CDR1 and CDR2 sequences are MNHEY and SVGAGI. This record belongs to a study of T-cell memory formation after mild COVID-19. TCRdb reanalysed the 5' RACE reads using MiXCR and keeps one entry per CDR3 protein. The sample has over 45,000 distinct CDR3 sequences, 9.3% seen once. V is TRBV6-5 and J is TRBJ1-6, with D uncertain. This TCR was sampled from an adult woman who had mild COVID-19 (a few samples of this study predate the infection). Cell type and time point are not known. The sequenced sample consisted of PBMCs or a T cell subset sorted from them (not recorded which). The CDR3 DNA reads TGTGCCACCGGGGAGCAGACCAATTCACCCCTCCACTTT. It codes for CATGEQTNSPLHF.